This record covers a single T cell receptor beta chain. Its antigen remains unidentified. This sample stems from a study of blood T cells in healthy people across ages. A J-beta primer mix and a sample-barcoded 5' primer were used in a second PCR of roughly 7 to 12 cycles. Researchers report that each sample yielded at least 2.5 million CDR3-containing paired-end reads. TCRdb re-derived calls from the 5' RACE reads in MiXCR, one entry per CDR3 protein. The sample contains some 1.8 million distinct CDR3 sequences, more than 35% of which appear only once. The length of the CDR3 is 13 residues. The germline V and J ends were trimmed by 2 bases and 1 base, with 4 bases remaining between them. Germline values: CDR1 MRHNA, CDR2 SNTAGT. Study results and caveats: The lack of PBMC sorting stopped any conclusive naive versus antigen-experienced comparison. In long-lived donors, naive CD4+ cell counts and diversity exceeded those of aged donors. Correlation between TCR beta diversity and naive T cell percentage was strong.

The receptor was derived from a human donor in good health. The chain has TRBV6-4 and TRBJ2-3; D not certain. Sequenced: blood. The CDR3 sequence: CASSDVRTDTQYF. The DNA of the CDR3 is TGTGCCAGCAGTGACGTTCGCACAGATACGCAGTATTTT.